The rows below give T cell receptor beta chains drawn from one sample of a study of cytomegalovirus exposure and HLA in healthy donors. Profiling relied on immunoSEQ multiplex PCR, and the TCRdb table lists in-frame clones only, not all of them. The data show around 160,000 clones, over 80% seen once. Sequenced input: PBMCs. The receptors were sampled from a woman under 30 in good health and CMV-seronegative. Each CDR3 is given with its conserved first and last residue. The D gene is left open where the match is weak. Size values are once, few and many counts, or a class for expanded clones, and some rows have none.

D gene: TRBD1; J gene: TRBJ1-1; clone size: .; V gene: TRBV9; CDR3 protein: CASSVTGDGTEAFF; CDR3 DNA: TGTGCCAGCAGCGTTACAGGGGATGGCACTGAAGCTTTCTTT
D gene: .; J gene: TRBJ2-1; clone size: .; V gene: TRBV5-1; CDR3 protein: CASSLPRPGEQFF; CDR3 DNA: TGCGCCAGCAGCCTTCCTCGACCGGGGGAGCAGTTCTTC
D gene: TRBD1; J gene: TRBJ1-5; clone size: .; V gene: TRBV18; CDR3 protein: CASSPWTGLASQHF; CDR3 DNA: TGTGCCAGCTCACCATGGACAGGACTAGCTTCCCAGCATTTT
D gene: TRBD2; J gene: TRBJ2-7; clone size: .; V gene: TRBV5-6; CDR3 protein: CASSSKLAGGPLEQYF; CDR3 DNA: TGTGCCAGCAGCAGCAAACTAGCGGGGGGGCCTTTGGAGCAGTACTTC
D gene: TRBD2; J gene: TRBJ2-3; clone size: .; V gene: TRBV11-2; CDR3 protein: CASSLVRRASGGGDTQYF; CDR3 DNA: TGTGCCAGCAGCTTAGTTCGTCGGGCTAGCGGGGGGGGAGATACGCAGTATTTT
D gene: .; J gene: TRBJ2-1; clone size: .; V gene: TRBV6-5; CDR3 protein: CASSYSRYNEQFF; CDR3 DNA: TGTGCCAGCAGTTACTCGAGGTACAATGAGCAGTTCTTC
D gene: .; J gene: TRBJ2-7; clone size: .; V gene: TRBV11-3; CDR3 protein: CASSLGSGIAYEQYF; CDR3 DNA: TGTGCCAGCAGCTTAGGTAGCGGCATTGCCTACGAGCAGTACTTC
D gene: .; J gene: TRBJ1-1; clone size: .; V gene: TRBV28; CDR3 protein: CASSLGRGWAEAFF; CDR3 DNA: TGTGCCAGCAGTTTGGGCAGGGGCTGGGCTGAAGCTTTCTTT
D gene: TRBD1; J gene: TRBJ1-5; clone size: .; V gene: TRBV27; CDR3 protein: CASRWGQGDNQPQHF; CDR3 DNA: TGTGCCAGCCGATGGGGACAGGGTGACAATCAGCCCCAGCATTTT
D gene: .; J gene: TRBJ2-5; clone size: .; V gene: TRBV29-1; CDR3 protein: CSLLVKGGQTQYF; CDR3 DNA: TGCAGCCTCCTGGTGAAGGGGGGGCAGACCCAGTACTTC
D gene: .; J gene: TRBJ2-1; clone size: .; V gene: TRBV5-1; CDR3 protein: CASRSGRQGGYNEQFF; CDR3 DNA: TGCGCCAGCAGGTCAGGCCGGCAGGGCGGCTACAATGAGCAGTTCTTC
D gene: .; J gene: TRBJ1-1; clone size: .; V gene: TRBV27; CDR3 protein: CASSLLGAGAEAFF; CDR3 DNA: TGTGCCAGCAGTTTATTAGGTGCAGGGGCTGAAGCTTTCTTT
D gene: TRBD1; J gene: TRBJ2-7; clone size: .; V gene: TRBV19; CDR3 protein: CASSTQGDYEQYF; CDR3 DNA: TGTGCCAGTAGTACCCAGGGGGACTACGAGCAGTACTTC
D gene: .; J gene: TRBJ2-1; clone size: .; V gene: TRBV6-5; CDR3 protein: CASTPDRGGYNEQFF; CDR3 DNA: TGTGCCAGCACTCCGGACCGAGGAGGTTACAATGAGCAGTTCTTC
D gene: TRBD1; J gene: TRBJ2-1; clone size: few; V gene: TRBV6-1; CDR3 protein: CASSRDRGRNEQFF; CDR3 DNA: TGTGCCAGCAGTAGGGACAGGGGGCGAAATGAGCAGTTCTTC
D gene: TRBD1; J gene: TRBJ2-7; clone size: .; V gene: TRBV5-1; CDR3 protein: CASSFETGGYEQYF; CDR3 DNA: TGCGCCAGCAGCTTTGAGACAGGGGGATACGAGCAGTACTTC
D gene: .; J gene: TRBJ2-2; clone size: .; V gene: TRBV7-6; CDR3 protein: CASSLPPGELFF; CDR3 DNA: TGTGCCAGCAGCCTACCGCCCGGGGAGCTGTTTTTT
D gene: .; J gene: TRBJ1-3; clone size: .; V gene: TRBV6-1; CDR3 protein: CASIESFSGNTIYF; CDR3 DNA: TGTGCCAGCATTGAGTCCTTCTCTGGAAACACCATATATTTT
D gene: TRBD1; J gene: TRBJ1-4; clone size: .; V gene: TRBV27; CDR3 protein: CASSRGTGREKLFF; CDR3 DNA: TGTGCCAGCTCTCGGGGGACAGGGCGCGAAAAACTGTTTTTT
D gene: TRBD1; J gene: TRBJ1-1; clone size: once; V gene: TRBV2; CDR3 protein: CASSLGTGVEAFF; CDR3 DNA: TGTGCCAGCAGTTTGGGGACAGGGGTTGAAGCTTTCTTT
D gene: .; J gene: TRBJ1-5; clone size: .; V gene: TRBV6-6; CDR3 protein: CASSPPQGNQPQHF; CDR3 DNA: TGTGCCAGCAGCCCGCCCCAGGGGAATCAGCCCCAGCATTTT
D gene: .; J gene: TRBJ2-2; clone size: once; V gene: TRBV19; CDR3 protein: CASSLIVPTGELFF; CDR3 DNA: TGTGCCAGTAGTTTAATAGTCCCCACCGGGGAGCTGTTTTTT
D gene: .; J gene: TRBJ1-3; clone size: .; V gene: TRBV5-6; CDR3 protein: CASSLQDTIYF; CDR3 DNA: TGTGCCAGCAGCTTGCAGGACACCATATATTTT
D gene: TRBD1; J gene: TRBJ2-7; clone size: .; V gene: TRBV5-1; CDR3 protein: CASSRTGGEQYF; CDR3 DNA: TGCGCCAGCAGTCGGACAGGGGGCGAGCAGTACTTC
D gene: .; J gene: TRBJ1-2; clone size: few; V gene: TRBV11-2; CDR3 protein: CASSLDHRDYGYTF; CDR3 DNA: TGTGCCAGCAGCTTAGATCACAGGGACTATGGCTACACCTTC
D gene: .; J gene: TRBJ1-5; clone size: .; V gene: TRBV5-1; CDR3 protein: CASSPTGGANQPQHF; CDR3 DNA: TGCGCCAGCAGCCCGACCGGGGGTGCCAATCAGCCCCAGCATTTT
D gene: TRBD1; J gene: TRBJ1-3; clone size: .; V gene: TRBV6-1; CDR3 protein: CASSSQGGNTIYF; CDR3 DNA: TGTGCCAGCAGCTCACAGGGGGGAAACACCATATATTTT
D gene: TRBD1; J gene: TRBJ1-2; clone size: .; V gene: TRBV4-2; CDR3 protein: CASSQRTGSHGYTF; CDR3 DNA: TGTGCCAGCAGCCAAAGGACAGGGTCTCATGGCTACACCTTC